The rows below give T cell receptor beta chains drawn from one sample of a study of blood T cell repertoires in COVID-19. Measured with immunoSEQ multiplex PCR; TCRdb has only the in-frame clones, and not every one. The sample includes around 360,000 clones, more than 75% of them seen just once. The sample taken for sequencing was PBMCs or T cells enriched from blood (not recorded which). These receptors were taken from a woman younger than 45 who had recovered from COVID-19. The CDR3 runs from the conserved cysteine through the conserved F or W. A D gene is named only where the DNA matches it firmly. The size field is filled for only some rows; it gives once, few, many or a size class.

>TRBD1|TRBV5-1|TRBJ1-1|NA
TGCGCCAGCAGCTCGGGAAGGGACAGGAACACTGAAGCTTTCTTT
CASSSGRDRNTEAFF
>NA|TRBV19|TRBJ2-2|many
TGTGCCAGTTCTGACAGTCCCGCGAACACCGGGGAGCTGTTTTTT
CASSDSPANTGELFF
>TRBD2|TRBV28|TRBJ2-1|NA
TGTGCCAGCAGCGGACTAGCGGGAGCCGATGAGCAGTTCTTC
CASSGLAGADEQFF
>NA|TRBV6-2/TRBV6-3|TRBJ1-1|NA
TGTGCCAGCAGTCCCCGACAGTCTGAAGCTTTCTTT
CASSPRQSEAFF
>TRBD2|TRBV3-1/TRBV3-2|TRBJ2-7|NA
TGTGCCAGCAGCCAAGATCAGGGCGGGCGGGAGAACGAGCAGTACTTC
CASSQDQGGRENEQYF
>TRBD1|TRBV18|TRBJ1-5|few
TGTGCCAGCTCACCACCCCTACAAGACAGGGCGAATCAGCCCCAGCATTTT
CASSPPLQDRANQPQHF
>NA|TRBV3-1/TRBV3-2|TRBJ1-1|NA
TGTGCCAGCAGCCAGGGGAGGGTCACTGAAGCTTTCTTT
CASSQGRVTEAFF
>NA|TRBV27|TRBJ2-3|NA
TGTGCCAGCAGTTTACAACAGGGAGGGGCAGATACGCAGTATTTT
CASSLQQGGADTQYF
>NA|TRBV9|TRBJ2-1|NA
TGTGCCAGCAGCGCCCCAAAGTGGACGGGAGTGGACAATGAGCAGTTCTTC
CASSAPKWTGVDNEQFF
>TRBD2|TRBV2|TRBJ2-2|NA
TGTGCCAGCTGGGTAGCGGGCCCCACCGGGGAGCTGTTTTTT
CASWVAGPTGELFF
>TRBD1|TRBV18|TRBJ1-2|NA
TGTGCCAGCTCACCACCGGGACAGGTTGGGAAAGGCTACACCTTC
CASSPPGQVGKGYTF
>TRBD1|TRBV27|TRBJ1-2|NA
TGTGCCAGCAGTTTGACCGGGACAGGGAGCAACTATGGCTACACCTTC
CASSLTGTGSNYGYTF
>TRBD2|TRBV2|TRBJ2-1|NA
TGTGCCAGCAGTGGTCGAGCGGGGGGCTCCTACAATGAGCAGTTCTTC
CASSGRAGGSYNEQFF
>TRBD1|TRBV5-5|TRBJ2-7|NA
TGTGCCAGCAGCTATACAGGGGCCGGCTCCTACGAGCAGTACTTC
CASSYTGAGSYEQYF
>NA|TRBV9|TRBJ2-2|NA
TGTGCCAGCAGCGCATCCTCGGGACACCCATCCGGGGAGCTGTTTTTT
CASSASSGHPSGELFF
>NA|TRBV5-1|TRBJ2-1|NA
TGCGCCAGCACCCAAAGGGGGGGAAGCTACAATGAGCAGTTCTTC
CASTQRGGSYNEQFF
>TRBD1|TRBV10-1|TRBJ1-1|NA
TGCGCCAGCCAGGGACAGGGGGACACTGAAGCTTTCTTT
CASQGQGDTEAFF
>NA|TRBV5-8|TRBJ2-7|once
TGTGCCAGCAGCTTGGGGCCTTACAACGAGCAGTACTTC
CASSLGPYNEQYF
>TRBD1|TRBV2|TRBJ1-2|NA
TGTGCCAGCAGGACAGGGGGCGCGACCTATGGCTACACCTTC
CASRTGGATYGYTF
>TRBD1|TRBV3-1/TRBV3-2|TRBJ2-7|NA
TGTGCCAGCAGCCAAGATAGTACAGGGGAGTTTACCTACGAGCAGTACTTC
CASSQDSTGEFTYEQYF
>TRBD1|TRBV7-2|TRBJ2-2|few
TGTGCCAGCAGCTTGGGACAGGGGTGGACCGGGGAGCTGTTTTTT
CASSLGQGWTGELFF
>NA|TRBV28|TRBJ2-1|NA
TGTGCCAGCAGTCCCCCCGGCAGGGGTGGGCACAATGAGCAGTTCTTC
CASSPPGRGGHNEQFF
>NA|TRBV18|TRBJ1-5|NA
TGTGCCAGCTCACCAACAGGGACCGGTAGCAATCAGCCCCAGCATTTT
CASSPTGTGSNQPQHF
>NA|TRBV12-3/TRBV12-4|TRBJ2-5|NA
TGTGCCAGCAGTTTACTGGCAGGGGAGACCCAGTACTTC
CASSLLAGETQYF
>NA|TRBV24-1|TRBJ1-4|NA
TGTGCCACCAGTGATTCTACTTCAGGGAGGGTCTTTTTT
CATSDSTSGRVFF
>TRBD2|TRBV27|TRBJ2-3|NA
TGTGCCAGCAGCGAAAGAGAGCTAGCGGGGGGGCCAGGTACGCAGTATTTT
CASSERELAGGPGTQYF
>TRBD1|TRBV5-1|TRBJ2-5|NA
TGCGCCAGCAGCTTGGTGGGCAGGGGGTACCAAGAGACCCAGTACTTC
CASSLVGRGYQETQYF
>NA|TRBV3-1/TRBV3-2|TRBJ1-1|NA
TGTGCCAGCAGCCGAGGCCTCTCGGCGTCGACCACTGAAGCTTTCTTT
CASSRGLSASTTEAFF
>TRBD1|TRBV27|TRBJ1-5|NA
TGTGCCAGCAGTAGAGGACAGGGGGCTCAGCCCCAGCATTTT
CASSRGQGAQPQHF
>NA|TRBV4-1|TRBJ1-2|NA
TGCGCCAGCAGCCTTTACGGGGGCTACACCTTC
CASSLYGGYTF
>TRBD1|TRBV7-8|TRBJ1-2|NA
TGTGCCAGCAGACTAGGGTGGGGACAGGGGGGTGGCTACACCTTC
CASRLGWGQGGGYTF
>NA|TRBV5-6|TRBJ1-3|once
TGTGCCAGCAGCTTACTACAGGGAGATGGAAACACCATATATTTT
CASSLLQGDGNTIYF
>NA|TRBV29-1|TRBJ2-3|once
TGCAGCGTCGCAAGTTGGAGTACGCAGTATTTT
CSVASWSTQYF
>TRBD1|TRBV6-5|TRBJ2-7|NA
TGTGCCAGCAACAGGGACAGGGCGGGCGAGCAGTACTTC
CASNRDRAGEQYF
>NA|TRBV11-2|TRBJ2-5|once
TGTGCCAGCAGCCCAGGGACTGTTGACCAAGAGACCCAGTACTTC
CASSPGTVDQETQYF
>NA|TRBV27|TRBJ1-5|few
TGTGCCAGCAGTTTAGTGGCAGGGAATCAGCCCCAGCATTTT
CASSLVAGNQPQHF
>NA|TRBV2|TRBJ1-5|NA
TGTGCCAGCAAGGACACCTCCTCTTCGCCCCAGCATTTT
CASKDTSSSPQHF
>TRBD1|TRBV2|TRBJ2-7|NA
TGTGCCAGCAGTGGACAGGGGGCGCGGTACGAGCAGTACTTC
CASSGQGARYEQYF
>NA|TRBV5-6|TRBJ1-2|NA
TGTGCCAGCAGCTCCCGAGCGGACGGCTACACCTTC
CASSSRADGYTF
>NA|TRBV3-1/TRBV3-2|TRBJ1-1|NA
TGTGCCAGCAGCCAGGGGGCCTGGACAACGAACACTGAAGCTTTCTTT
CASSQGAWTTNTEAFF
>NA|TRBV7-9|TRBJ1-1|NA
TGTGCCAGCAGCCGCCGGGACATGAACACTGAAGCTTTCTTT
CASSRRDMNTEAFF
>TRBD2|TRBV27|TRBJ2-1|NA
TGTGCCAGCAGTCTATCGGCGGGAGGGGACTACAATGAGCAGTTCTTC
CASSLSAGGDYNEQFF
>NA|TRBV6-5|TRBJ1-3|NA
TGTGCCAGCAGTTACTCAGGGCAGGGGTACGGAAACACCATATATTTT
CASSYSGQGYGNTIYF
>TRBD1|TRBV18|TRBJ2-7|NA
TGTGCCAGCTCAACTACCGGGACAGGGTCCCACGAGCAGTACTTC
CASSTTGTGSHEQYF
>TRBD2|TRBV28|TRBJ2-7|NA
TGTGCCAGCACCCAGCGGGAGGGCCTGTACGAGCAGTACTTC
CASTQREGLYEQYF
>NA|TRBV12-3/TRBV12-4|TRBJ2-2|NA
TGTGCCAGCAGCCGGGGGGAGCTGTTTTTT
CASSRGELFF
>NA|TRBV11-2|TRBJ2-7|few
TGTGCCAGCAGCTTAGAGCGGGGGCGCGGCGAGCAGTACTTC
CASSLERGRGEQYF
>NA|TRBV3-1/TRBV3-2|TRBJ1-6|once
TGTGCCAGCAGCCAGTTGGGCAGGGCGTCGAATTCACCCCTCCACTTT
CASSQLGRASNSPLHF
>NA|TRBV28|TRBJ2-7|NA
TGTGCCAGCAGTTCCCCCCAACAGTACTTC
CASSSPQQYF
>TRBD2|TRBV7-6|TRBJ2-7|NA
TGTGCCAGCAGCTTAGGTTCGGGGGGATACTACGAGCAGTACTTC
CASSLGSGGYYEQYF
>NA|TRBV5-1|TRBJ1-1|NA
TGCGCCAGCCATGTGGGGGGGTGGAGGACTGAAGCTTTCTTT
CASHVGGWRTEAFF
>TRBD2|TRBV2|TRBJ2-3|NA
TGTGCCAGCAGGCGGGAGACGACGCAGTATTTT
CASRRETTQYF
>TRBD2|TRBV6-5|TRBJ2-7|NA
TGTGCCAGCACCCTAACTAGCGGGGCCACCTACGAGCAGTACTTC
CASTLTSGATYEQYF
>TRBD2|TRBV28|TRBJ2-7|NA
TGTGCCAGCCTTAGCGGGAGCCTCTACGAGCAGTACTTC
CASLSGSLYEQYF
>TRBD2|TRBV5-6|TRBJ2-1|NA
TGTGCCAGCAGCTTGCTGGCAGCGGGAGGGCCTAGGGATGAGCAGTTCTTC
CASSLLAAGGPRDEQFF
>NA|TRBV12-5|TRBJ2-1|few
TGTGCTAGTGGTTTGGGGGGAGCGGACAGATACAATGAGCAGTTCTTC
CASGLGGADRYNEQFF
>TRBD1|TRBV20-1|TRBJ2-5|NA
TGCAGTGCTAGTGACAGGGGCACGACGGAGACCCAGTACTTC
CSASDRGTTETQYF
>NA|TRBV7-9|TRBJ2-1|NA
TGTGCCAGCAGCAAAAGCGGAGCGAACAATGAGCAGTTCTTC
CASSKSGANNEQFF